This TCR beta chain was identified in a study of T cell responses to AZD1222 COVID-19 vaccine. About the research overall: Samples with a second dose at about 4 or about 12 weeks were pooled together.

Findings of the study overall: AZD1222 recipients seropositive at baseline numbered only five to seven. Mapped onto spike, vaccine-associated CD4 TCRs spanned it and were dominant at 160-218 and 743-854. The donor group comprised mostly white British people and more females; the analysis possibly underestimated clonal diversity.

V was clipped by 4 bases and J by 1 base; unmatched bases: 12. The CDR3 extends over 17 amino acids. Germline V gives CDR1 SGHDN, CDR2 FVKESK. Details on this clone: Its cognate antigen is unknown.

The data were produced by immunoSEQ multiplex PCR, yet TCRdb's version contains in-frame clones alone and is incomplete. Of 150,000 to 200,000 clones listed, around 95% are singletons. The receptor was derived from an adult in good health. The genes are TRBV14 and TRBJ2-7; 8 positions match TRBD2. The sample was peripheral blood, taken on day 0 of AZD1222 vaccination. CDR3 nucleotide sequence: TGTGCCAGCAGCCCCTCGGGGTCGATAGCGGGGTCCTACGAGCAGTACTTC. This sequence encodes CASSPSGSIAGSYEQYF.